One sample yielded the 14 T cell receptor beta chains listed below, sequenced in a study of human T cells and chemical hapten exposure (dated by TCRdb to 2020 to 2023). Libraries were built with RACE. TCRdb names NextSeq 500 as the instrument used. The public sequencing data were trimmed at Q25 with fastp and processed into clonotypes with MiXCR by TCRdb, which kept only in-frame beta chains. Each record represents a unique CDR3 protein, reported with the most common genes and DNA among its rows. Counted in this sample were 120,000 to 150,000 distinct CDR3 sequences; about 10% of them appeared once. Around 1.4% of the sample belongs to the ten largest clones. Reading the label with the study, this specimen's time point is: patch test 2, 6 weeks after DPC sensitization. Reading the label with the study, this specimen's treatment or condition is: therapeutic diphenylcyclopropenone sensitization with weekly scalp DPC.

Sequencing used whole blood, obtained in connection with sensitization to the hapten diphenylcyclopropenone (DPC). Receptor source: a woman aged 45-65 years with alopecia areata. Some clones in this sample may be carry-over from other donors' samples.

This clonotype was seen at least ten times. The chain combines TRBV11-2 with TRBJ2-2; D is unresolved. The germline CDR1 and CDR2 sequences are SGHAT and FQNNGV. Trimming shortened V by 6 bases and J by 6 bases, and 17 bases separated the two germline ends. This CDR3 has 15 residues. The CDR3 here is CASSRLRMPSGELFF. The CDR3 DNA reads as TGTGCCAGCAGTCGACTTAGAATGCCGTCCGGGGAGCTGTTTTTT. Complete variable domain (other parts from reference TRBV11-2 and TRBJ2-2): EAGVAQSPRYKIIEKRQSVAFWCNPISGHATLYWYQQILGQGPKLLIQFQNNGVVDDSQLPKDRFSAERLKGVDSTLKIQPAKLEDSAVYLCASSRLRMPSGELFFGEGSRLTVL.

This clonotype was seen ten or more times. CDR3 in amino acids: CASSVATSGRYEQYF. In DNA form, the CDR3 reads TGTGCCAGCAGCGTAGCAACTAGCGGGAGATACGAGCAGTACTTC. The V gene is TRBV9, the J gene TRBJ2-7, with 11 bases fitting TRBD2. V was clipped by 0 bases and J by 4 bases; unmatched bases: 3. The CDR3 runs to 15 residues. Germline V lookup: CDR1 SGDLS, CDR2 YYNGEE.

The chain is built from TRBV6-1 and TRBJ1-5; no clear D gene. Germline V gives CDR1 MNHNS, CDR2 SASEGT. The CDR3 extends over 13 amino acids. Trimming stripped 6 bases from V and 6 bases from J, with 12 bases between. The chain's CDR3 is CASSSFDGQPQHF. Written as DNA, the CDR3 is TGTGCCAGCAGCAGTTTCGACGGTCAGCCCCAGCATTTT.

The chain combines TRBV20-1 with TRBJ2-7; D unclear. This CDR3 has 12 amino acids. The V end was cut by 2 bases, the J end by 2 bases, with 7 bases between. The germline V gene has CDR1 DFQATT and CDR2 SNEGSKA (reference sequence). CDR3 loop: CSARRSAYEQYF. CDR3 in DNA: TGCAGTGCTAGAAGGAGTGCCTACGAGCAGTACTTC.

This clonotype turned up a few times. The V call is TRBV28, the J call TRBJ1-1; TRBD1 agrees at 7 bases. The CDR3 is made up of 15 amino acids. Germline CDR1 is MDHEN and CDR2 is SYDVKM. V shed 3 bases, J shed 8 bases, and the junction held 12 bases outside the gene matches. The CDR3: CASSLSTGRGLEAFF. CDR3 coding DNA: TGTGCCAGCAGTTTGTCGACAGGGAGGGGCCTCGAAGCTTTCTTT.

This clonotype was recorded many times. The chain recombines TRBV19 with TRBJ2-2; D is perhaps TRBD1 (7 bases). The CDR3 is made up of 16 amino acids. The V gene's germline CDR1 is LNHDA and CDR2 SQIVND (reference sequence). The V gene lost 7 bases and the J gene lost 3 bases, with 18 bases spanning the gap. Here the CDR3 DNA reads TGTGCCAGTATGCCCCACAGGGGAGGAGACACCGGGGAGCTGTTTTTT. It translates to CASMPHRGGDTGELFF.

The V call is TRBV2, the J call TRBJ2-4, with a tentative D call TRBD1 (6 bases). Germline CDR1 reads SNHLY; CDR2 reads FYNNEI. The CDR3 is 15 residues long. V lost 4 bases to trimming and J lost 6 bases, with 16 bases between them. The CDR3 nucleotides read TGTGCCAGCAGTGGGGCCACCACAGGGTTAAACATTCAGTACTTC. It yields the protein CASSGATTGLNIQYF.

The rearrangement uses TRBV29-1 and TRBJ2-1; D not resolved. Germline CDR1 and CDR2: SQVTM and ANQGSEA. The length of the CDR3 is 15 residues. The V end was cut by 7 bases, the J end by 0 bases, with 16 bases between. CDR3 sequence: CSAEPGFSSYNEQFF. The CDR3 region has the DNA TGCAGCGCAGAACCGGGTTTCAGCTCCTACAATGAGCAGTTCTTC.

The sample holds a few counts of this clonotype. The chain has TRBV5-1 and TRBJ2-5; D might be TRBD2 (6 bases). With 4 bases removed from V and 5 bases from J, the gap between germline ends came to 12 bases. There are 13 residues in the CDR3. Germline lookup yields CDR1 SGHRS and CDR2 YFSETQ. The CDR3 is CASSIGGGETQYF. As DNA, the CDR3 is TGCGCCAGCAGCATTGGAGGAGGGGAGACCCAGTACTTC.

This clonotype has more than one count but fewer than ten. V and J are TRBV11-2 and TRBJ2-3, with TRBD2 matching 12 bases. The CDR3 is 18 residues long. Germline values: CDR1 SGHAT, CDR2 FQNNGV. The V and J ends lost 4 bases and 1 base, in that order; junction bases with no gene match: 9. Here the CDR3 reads CASSSSLSSGRGTDTQYF. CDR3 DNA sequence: TGTGCCAGCAGCTCGAGCCTATCTAGCGGGAGGGGCACAGATACGCAGTATTTT.

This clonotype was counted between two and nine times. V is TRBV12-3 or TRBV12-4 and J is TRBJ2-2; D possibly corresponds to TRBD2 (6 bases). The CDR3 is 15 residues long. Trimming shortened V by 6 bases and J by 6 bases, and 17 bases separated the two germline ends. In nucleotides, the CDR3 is TGTGCCAGCAGGGTCTCCGGGACTGTCGCCGGGGAGCTGTTTTTT. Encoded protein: CASRVSGTVAGELFF.

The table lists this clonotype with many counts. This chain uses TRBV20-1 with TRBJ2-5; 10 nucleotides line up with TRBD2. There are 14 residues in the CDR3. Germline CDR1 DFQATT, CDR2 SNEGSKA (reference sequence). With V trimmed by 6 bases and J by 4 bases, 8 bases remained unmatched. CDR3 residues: CSAASGSGRETQYF. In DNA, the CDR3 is TGCAGTGCCGCTAGCGGGAGTGGGCGAGAGACCCAGTACTTC.

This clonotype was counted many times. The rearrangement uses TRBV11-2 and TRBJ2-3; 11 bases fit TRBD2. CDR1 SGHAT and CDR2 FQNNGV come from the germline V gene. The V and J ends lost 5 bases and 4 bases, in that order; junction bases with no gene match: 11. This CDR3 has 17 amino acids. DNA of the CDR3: TGTGCCAGCAGCCTTAGTCTAGCGGGAGGCCTCCCAGATACGCAGTATTTT. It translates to CASSLSLAGGLPDTQYF.

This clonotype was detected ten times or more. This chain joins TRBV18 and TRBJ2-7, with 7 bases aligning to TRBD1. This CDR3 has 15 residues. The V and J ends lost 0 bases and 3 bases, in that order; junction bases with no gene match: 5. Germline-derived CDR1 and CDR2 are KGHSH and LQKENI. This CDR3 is CASSPPGTEFYEQYF. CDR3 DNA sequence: TGTGCCAGCTCACCACCCGGGACAGAGTTCTACGAGCAGTACTTC. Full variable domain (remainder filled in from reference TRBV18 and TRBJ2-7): NAGVMQNPRHLVRRRGQEARLRCSPMKGHSHVYWYRQLPEEGLKFMVYLQKENIIDESGMPKERFSAEFPKEGPSILRIQQVVRGDSAAYFCASSPPGTEFYEQYFGPGTRLTVT.